This TCR beta chain was sequenced in a study of cytomegalovirus exposure and HLA in healthy donors. Study observations and caveats: Presence/absence analyses assumed roughly uniform sequencing depth across donors. Some public TCRs appeared in many individuals, while most sequences were rare.

Germline CDR1 reads SEHNR; CDR2 reads FQNEAQ (reference sequence). The CDR3 totals 16 residues. V lost 6 bases and J lost 5; bases outside the gene matches: 9. PCR amplification relied on 60 Vbeta primers (plus 13 Jbeta primers). Sequencing was performed with immunoSEQ multiplex PCR; in TCRdb, only in-frame clones are kept and a portion is missing. The sample contains some 90,000 clones, approximately 80% of which appear only once. On this clone itself: The antigen is not known.

The sequencing sample was made of PBMCs. The V call is TRBV7-9, the J call TRBJ1-3, with 11 nucleotides matching TRBD1. This TCR came from a man aged 25 to 40 in good health and CMV-seropositive. The CDR3 loop reads CASSFVDRGQRNTIYF. For the CDR3, the DNA is TGTGCCAGCAGTTTCGTGGACAGGGGGCAAAGAAACACCATATATTTT.